This T cell receptor (beta chain) originates from a study of blood T cell repertoires in COVID-19. Background on the study: Samples representing acute and convalescent COVID-19 were sourced from the United States, Italy and Spain.

As originally analysed: For nucleated cells, counts were estimated from reference gene primer amplification. Data came from immunoSEQ multiplex PCR; TCRdb stores just in-frame clones and leaves some out. V and J calls and clone size are as listed in that table; D and trimming were resolved from the DNA. The sample carries 200,000 to 300,000 clones, around 92% recorded once. Participants' reported clinical history set cohort assignment. CDR1 is MNHEY and CDR2 is SVGAGI in the germline V gene. This CDR3 comprises 14 residues. V was cut by 5 bases and J by 6 bases, with 16 bases left in between. The clonotype was recovered from a woman between 25 and 40 years old with acute COVID-19. Sequenced: PBMCs or T cells enriched from blood (not recorded which). V usage is TRBV6-5 and J usage is TRBJ1-1; D possibly corresponds to TRBD1 (5 bases). The CDR3 DNA sequence: TGTGCCAGCAGTAGGGGTGAGAGGAGATCTGAAGCTTTCTTT. This sequence encodes CASSRGERRSEAFF.